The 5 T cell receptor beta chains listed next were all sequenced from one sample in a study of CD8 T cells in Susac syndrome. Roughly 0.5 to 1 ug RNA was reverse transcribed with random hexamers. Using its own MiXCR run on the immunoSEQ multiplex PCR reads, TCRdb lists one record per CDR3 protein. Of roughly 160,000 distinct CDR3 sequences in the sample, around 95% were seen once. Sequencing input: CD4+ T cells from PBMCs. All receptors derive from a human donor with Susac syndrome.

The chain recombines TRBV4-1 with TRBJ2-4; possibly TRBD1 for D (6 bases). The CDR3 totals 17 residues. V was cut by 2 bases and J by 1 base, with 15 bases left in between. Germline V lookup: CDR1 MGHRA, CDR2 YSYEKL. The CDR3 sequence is CASSQMMGAGAKNIQYF. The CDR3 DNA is TGCGCCAGCAGCCAAATGATGGGGGCTGGGGCCAAAAACATTCAGTACTTC.

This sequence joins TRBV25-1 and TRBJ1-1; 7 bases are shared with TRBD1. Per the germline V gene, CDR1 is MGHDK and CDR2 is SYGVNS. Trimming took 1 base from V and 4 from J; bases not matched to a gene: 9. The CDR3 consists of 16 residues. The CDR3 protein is CASSESRDSFGTEAFF. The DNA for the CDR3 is TGTGCCAGCAGTGAATCCCGGGACAGTTTTGGCACTGAAGCTTTCTTT.

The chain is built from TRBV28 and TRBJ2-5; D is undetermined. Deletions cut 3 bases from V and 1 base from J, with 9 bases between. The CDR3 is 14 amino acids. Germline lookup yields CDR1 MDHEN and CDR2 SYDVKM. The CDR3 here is CASSFGQVQETQYF. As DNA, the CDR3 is TGTGCCAGCAGTTTTGGGCAGGTCCAAGAGACCCAGTACTTC.

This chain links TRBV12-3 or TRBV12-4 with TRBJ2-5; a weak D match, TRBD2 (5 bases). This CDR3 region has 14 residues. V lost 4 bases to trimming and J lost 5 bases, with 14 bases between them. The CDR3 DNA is TGTGCCAGCAGTTCTCCCCCAGCGGAGGAGACCCAGTACTTC. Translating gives CASSSPPAEETQYF.

Here the CDR3 reads CASSPDRGTGTNYGYTF. For the CDR3, the DNA is TGTGCCAGCAGTCCAGACCGAGGGACAGGGACTAACTATGGCTACACCTTC. The chain has TRBV28 and TRBJ1-2, with TRBD1 matching 9 bases. The V gene end was trimmed by 5 bases and the J gene end by 0 bases; junction bases not matched to a gene: 10. The CDR3 runs to 17 residues. The germline V gene encodes CDR1 MDHEN and CDR2 SYDVKM.